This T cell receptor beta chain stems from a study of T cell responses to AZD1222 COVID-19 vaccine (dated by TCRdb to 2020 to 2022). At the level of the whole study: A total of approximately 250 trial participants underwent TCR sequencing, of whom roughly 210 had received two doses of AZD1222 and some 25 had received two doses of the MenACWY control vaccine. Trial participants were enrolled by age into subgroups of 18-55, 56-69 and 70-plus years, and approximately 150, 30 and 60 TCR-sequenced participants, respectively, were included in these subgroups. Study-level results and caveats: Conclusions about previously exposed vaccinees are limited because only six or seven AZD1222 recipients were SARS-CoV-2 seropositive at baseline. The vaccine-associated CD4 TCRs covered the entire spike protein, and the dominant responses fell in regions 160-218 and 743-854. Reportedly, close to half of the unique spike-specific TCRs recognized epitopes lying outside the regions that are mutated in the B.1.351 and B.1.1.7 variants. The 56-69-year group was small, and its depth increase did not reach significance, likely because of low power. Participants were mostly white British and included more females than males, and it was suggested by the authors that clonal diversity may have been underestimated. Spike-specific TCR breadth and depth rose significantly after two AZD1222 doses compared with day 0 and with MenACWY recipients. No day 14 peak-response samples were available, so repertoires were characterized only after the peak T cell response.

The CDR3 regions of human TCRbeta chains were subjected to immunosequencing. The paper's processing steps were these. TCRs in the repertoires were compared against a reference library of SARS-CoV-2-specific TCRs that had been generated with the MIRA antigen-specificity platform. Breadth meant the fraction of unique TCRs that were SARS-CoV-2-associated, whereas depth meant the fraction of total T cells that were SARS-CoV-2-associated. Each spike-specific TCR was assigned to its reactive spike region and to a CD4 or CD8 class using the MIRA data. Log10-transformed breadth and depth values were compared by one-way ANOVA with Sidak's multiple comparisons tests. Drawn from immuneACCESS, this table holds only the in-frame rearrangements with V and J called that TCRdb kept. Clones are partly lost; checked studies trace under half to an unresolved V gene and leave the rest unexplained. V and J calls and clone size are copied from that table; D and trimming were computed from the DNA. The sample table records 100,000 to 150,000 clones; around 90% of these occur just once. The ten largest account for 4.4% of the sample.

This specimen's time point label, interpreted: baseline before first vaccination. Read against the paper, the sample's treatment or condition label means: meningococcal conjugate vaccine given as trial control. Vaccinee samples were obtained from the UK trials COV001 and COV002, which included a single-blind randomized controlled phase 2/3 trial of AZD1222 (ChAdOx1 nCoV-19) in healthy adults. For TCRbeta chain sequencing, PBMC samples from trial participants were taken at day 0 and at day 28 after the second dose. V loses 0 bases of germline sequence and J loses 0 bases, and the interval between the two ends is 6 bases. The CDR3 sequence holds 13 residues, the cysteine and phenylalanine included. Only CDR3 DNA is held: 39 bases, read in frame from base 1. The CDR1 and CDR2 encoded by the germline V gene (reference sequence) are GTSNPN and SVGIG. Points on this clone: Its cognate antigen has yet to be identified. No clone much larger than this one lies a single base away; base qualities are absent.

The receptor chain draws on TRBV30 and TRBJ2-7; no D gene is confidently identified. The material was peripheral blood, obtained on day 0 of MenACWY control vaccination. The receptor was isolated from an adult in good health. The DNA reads TGTGCCTGGAGTGTAACAGCCTCCTACGAGCAGTACTTC. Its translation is CAWSVTASYEQYF.